A single sample is the source of the 20 T cell receptor beta chains below, sequenced in a study of cytomegalovirus exposure and HLA in healthy donors. Vbeta (60) and Jbeta (13) primers were used in the PCR. TCRdb's copy holds only in-frame clones and misses some; the assay was immunoSEQ multiplex PCR. The data include 150,000 to 250,000 clones; the top ten clones carry almost 0.75%. Sequencing used PBMCs. These receptors originate from a boy aged 10-17 years in good health and CMV-seronegative.

The chain uses TRBV7-9 and TRBJ2-7, with 8 bases lining up with TRBD1. The CDR3 contains 14 residues. Trimming cost V 5 bases and J 2 bases; bases outside gene matches: 5. Germline loops: CDR1 SEHNR, CDR2 FQNEAQ (reference sequence). The CDR3 loop reads CASSQGQGTYEQYF. CDR3 bases: TGTGCCAGCAGCCAAGGACAGGGCACCTACGAGCAGTACTTC.

The chain recombines TRBV28 with TRBJ2-3, with a weak D call TRBD2 (5 bases). V was clipped by 6 bases and J by 2 bases, with 21 bases between them. Per germline, CDR1 MDHEN and CDR2 SYDVKM. The CDR3 covers 17 residues. The CDR3 nucleotides read TGTGCCAGCAGCACCCTTCGGGGAGAATCTCACACAGATACGCAGTATTTT. This sequence encodes CASSTLRGESHTDTQYF.

The chain joins TRBV30 to TRBJ1-5; D may be TRBD1 (6 bases). Germline loops: CDR1 GTSNPN, CDR2 SVGIG (reference sequence). V shed 1 base and J shed 3 bases, with 16 bases lying between them. CDR3 size: 16 residues. CDR3: CAWSAGTKLHNQPQHF. CDR3 in DNA: TGTGCCTGGAGTGCCGGGACAAAATTACACAATCAGCCCCAGCATTTT.

The V and J genes are TRBV4-3 and TRBJ2-7; D remains unclear. V lost 2 bases to trimming and J lost 2 bases, with 7 bases between them. Germline V CDR1 and CDR2: LGHNA, YSLEER. There are 13 residues in the CDR3. For the CDR3, the DNA is TGCGCCAGCAGCCAATTCCTCGCCTACGAGCAGTACTTC. Protein: CASSQFLAYEQYF.

This rearrangement joins TRBV9 to TRBJ2-2; D uncertain. V lost 3 bases and J 6 bases, leaving 9 bases between the germline ends. This CDR3 contains 13 residues. The germline gives CDR1 SGDLS, CDR2 YYNGEE. The CDR3 bases are TGTGCCAGCAGCGCCCAGGAACCCGGGGAGCTGTTTTTT. The encoded protein is CASSAQEPGELFF.

The V call is TRBV7-9, the J call TRBJ2-7; 7 bases fit TRBD2. V was clipped by 5 bases and J by 3 bases; unmatched bases: 4. The CDR3 runs 13 residues. Germline V gene lookup returns CDR1 SEHNR and CDR2 FQNEAQ (reference sequence). The CDR3 reads CASSAGGFYEQYF. The CDR3 DNA follows: TGTGCCAGCAGCGCCGGGGGGTTCTACGAGCAGTACTTC.

V gene TRBV2 combines with J gene TRBJ1-3; D perhaps matches TRBD1 (5 bases). The CDR3 contains 15 residues. Germline V gene sequence: CDR1 SNHLY, CDR2 FYNNEI. V was shortened by 6 bases and J by 0 bases, with 12 bases between the two germline ends. This CDR3 is CASRGTLRSGNTIYF. The CDR3 coding sequence is TGTGCCAGCAGGGGGACTCTTCGCTCTGGAAACACCATATATTTT.

The chain has TRBV11-2 and TRBJ1-1; weak D call: TRBD1 (5 bases). The CDR3 spans 13 residues. V was pared by 8 bases and J by 2 bases, with 12 bases between. Germline V gives CDR1 SGHAT, CDR2 FQNNGV. CDR3 sequence (DNA): TGTGCCAGCTATATGGGGGGTAACACTGAAGCTTTCTTT. It yields the protein CASYMGGNTEAFF.

The rearrangement uses TRBV9 and TRBJ1-1; D might be TRBD1 (6 bases). CDR1 SGDLS and CDR2 YYNGEE come from the germline V gene. Trimming pared 3 bases from V and 5 bases from J, leaving 14 bases between. The CDR3 totals 14 residues. The CDR3 reads CASSARGGGTEAFF. CDR3 in DNA: TGTGCCAGCAGCGCGCGAGGGGGGGGTACTGAAGCTTTCTTT.

CDR3 nucleotide sequence: TGTGCCAGCAGCAACTACCCGGATGTGACAGGGTTGCCTGGAAACACCATATATTTT. The encoded protein is CASSNYPDVTGLPGNTIYF. The J gene is TRBJ1-3, the V gene TRBV21-1; no check of the table's D call, TRBD1, against the DNA was made. TRBV21-1 is shown as a pseudogene. This CDR3 spans 19 amino acids.

The CDR3 region is CASRRSVIYGYTF. DNA of the CDR3: TGTGCCAGCAGACGTTCGGTAATCTATGGCTACACCTTC. The chain carries TRBV6-5 and TRBJ1-2; no clear D gene. Germline CDR1 is MNHEY and CDR2 is SVGAGI. The CDR3 runs 13 residues. The V end lost 6 bases, the J end lost 4 bases, and 12 bases lay between the germline ends.

The chain is built from TRBV2 and TRBJ1-3; TRBD1 matches at 7 bases. The CDR3 covers 13 residues. From germline, CDR1 is SNHLY and CDR2 FYNNEI. V shed 6 bases and J 5 bases; nucleotides not matched to a gene: 4. The CDR3 sequence is CASRGTERNTIYF. The CDR3 DNA follows: TGTGCCAGCAGGGGGACAGAGAGAAACACCATATATTTT.

With regard to this clone: This sample also contains other DNA sequences that code for the same CDR3. V gene TRBV5-4 combines with J gene TRBJ1-4; D is undetermined. V was pared by 0 bases and J by 4 bases, with 7 bases between. The length of the CDR3 is 14 residues. The V gene's germline CDR1 is SGHNT and CDR2 YYREEE (reference sequence). CDR3 sequence: CASSLDRVNEKLFF. Written as DNA, the CDR3 is TGTGCCAGCAGCTTGGACCGCGTTAATGAAAAACTGTTTTTT.

The chain is built from TRBV27 and TRBJ2-7; 10 bases are a match to TRBD1. Germline trimming cut 6 bases from V and 3 bases from J; bases unmatched to any gene: 2. The CDR3 extends over 13 amino acids. The germline V gene has CDR1 MNHEY and CDR2 SMNVEV (reference sequence). The CDR3 protein is CASRRDRGYEQYF. CDR3 sequence (DNA): TGTGCCAGCAGAAGGGACAGGGGCTACGAGCAGTACTTC.

The V call is TRBV9, the J call TRBJ2-3; 11 nucleotides align to TRBD2. V shed 1 base and J 6 bases; nucleotides not matched to a gene: 4. Germline CDR1 is SGDLS and CDR2 is YYNGEE. CDR3 length: 15 amino acids. For the CDR3, the DNA is TGTGCCAGCAGCGTATCTAGCGGGGGGCCCGATACGCAGTATTTT. It specifies CASSVSSGGPDTQYF.

The chain combines TRBV7-8 with TRBJ1-5; TRBD1 might be the D (6 bases). Germline-derived CDR1 and CDR2 are SGHVS and FQNEAQ. CDR3 length: 13 amino acids. V lost 5 bases and J lost 11, with 16 bases in between. CDR3 in amino acids: CASSGRSGQSQHF. In nucleotides, the CDR3 is TGTGCCAGCAGCGGGAGATCCGGACAGTCCCAGCATTTT.

The chain combines TRBV29-1 with TRBJ2-7; D is uncertain. Germline CDR1 is SQVTM and CDR2 is ANQGSEA. CDR3 length: 14 residues. V lost 6 bases, J lost 0 bases, and 15 bases lay in between. The CDR3 here is CSVRKADFSYEQYF. The CDR3 region has the DNA TGCAGCGTAAGAAAGGCCGACTTCTCCTACGAGCAGTACTTC.

The chain couples TRBV6-1 to TRBJ2-7; TRBD1 matches 8 bases. Per the germline V gene, CDR1 is MNHNS and CDR2 is SASEGT. The CDR3 contains 14 residues. V lost 10 bases to trimming and J lost 5 bases; unmatched junction nucleotides: 13. The CDR3: CATSWTGKGDEQYF. The CDR3, as DNA: TGTGCCACGTCGTGGACAGGGAAAGGGGACGAGCAGTACTTC.

A note on this clone: In the same sample, other DNA sequences code for this CDR3. This rearrangement joins TRBV5-1 to TRBJ2-7; D possibly corresponds to TRBD1 (6 bases). Germline V gene data show CDR1 as SGHRS and CDR2 as YFSETQ. V was trimmed by 0 bases and J by 4 bases, leaving 11 bases between them. CDR3 length: 14 residues. CDR3 sequence (DNA): TGCGCCAGCAGCTTGGAACAGGGACCTTACGAGCAGTACTTC. It yields the protein CASSLEQGPYEQYF.

The chain carries TRBV30 and TRBJ1-5; TRBD1 might be the D (6 bases). Germline values: CDR1 GTSNPN, CDR2 SVGIG (reference sequence). Trimming cost V 0 bases and J 0 bases, with 12 bases left between them. The CDR3 has 16 amino acids. The CDR3 DNA follows: TGTGCCTGGAGTGTAAGTTCGGGACATAGCAATCAGCCCCAGCATTTT. Amino acids: CAWSVSSGHSNQPQHF.